Listed here are 27 T cell receptor beta chains from one sample, sequenced in a study of identical twins. Each CDR3 protein is one row after TCRdb ran MiXCR on the 5' RACE reads. The table lists around 1.7 million distinct CDR3 sequences, roughly a third of them singletons. The sequencing input was cord blood. These receptors all stem from a newborn girl in good health.

This clonotype was picked up a small number of times. The chain has TRBV20-1 and TRBJ2-1; weak D call: TRBD2 (5 bases). V was pared by 6 bases and J by 8 bases, with 26 bases between. Germline assignment: CDR1 DFQATT and CDR2 SNEGSKA (reference sequence). This CDR3 is built from 16 residues. The CDR3 bases are TGCAGTGCCGCCCCTGGACTGTTGGGCAATGGGTATGAGCAGTTCTTC. Translation gives CSAAPGLLGNGYEQFF.

This clonotype was observed a handful of times. This chain links TRBV3-1 with TRBJ2-7; D assignment may be TRBD1 or TRBD2 (7 bases each). The CDR3 consists of 14 residues. With 2 bases removed from V and 3 bases from J, the gap between germline ends came to 11 bases. Germline V CDR1 and CDR2: LGHDT, YNNKEL (reference sequence). In DNA form, the CDR3 reads TGTGCCAGCAGCCAACAGGGGGGGGGCTACGAGCAGTACTTC. Protein product: CASSQQGGGYEQYF.

A remark on this clonotype: A much larger clone differs from this one at a single base, so this may be a read error. This chain uses TRBV4-2 with TRBJ2-5; D possibly corresponds to TRBD1 (6 bases). The CDR3 consists of 14 residues. In germline, CDR1 is LGHNA, CDR2 YNFKEQ. The CDR3 loop is CARSQREGGETQYF. The CDR3 DNA sequence: TGTGCCCGCAGCCAACGAGAAGGGGGAGAGACCCAGTACTTC.

This rearrangement joins TRBV6-6 to TRBJ1-2; the D is unclear. Trimming took 1 base from V and 3 from J, leaving 9 bases between them. The germline CDR1 and CDR2 sequences are MNHNY and SVGAGI (reference sequence). This CDR3 has 14 residues. The CDR3 bases are TGTGCCAGCAGTTACTTTCCCCAGGACTATGGCTACACCTTC. Amino acids: CASSYFPQDYGYTF.

Only a few counts were recorded for this clonotype. The gene calls are TRBV20-1 and TRBJ2-1, with D possibly being TRBD1 or TRBD2 (5 bases each). Trimming took off 5 bases at V and 3 bases at J, with 17 bases between the two ends. The CDR3 loop spans 15 amino acids. The germline V gene encodes CDR1 DFQATT and CDR2 SNEGSKA (reference sequence). CDR3 in amino acids: CSAPRYWGSYNEQFF. Here the CDR3 DNA reads TGCAGTGCTCCGAGATACTGGGGGAGCTACAATGAGCAGTTCTTC.

The chain links TRBV6-2 or TRBV6-3 to TRBJ2-7, with D tentatively TRBD2 (6 bases). V lost 4 bases to trimming and J lost 2 bases, with 15 bases between them. This CDR3 is 15 amino acids long. Germline CDR1 MNHEY, CDR2 SVGEGT. The CDR3 protein is CASSSWEARTYEQYF. The CDR3 DNA sequence: TGTGCCAGCAGTTCCTGGGAGGCTAGAACCTACGAGCAGTACTTC.

This chain connects TRBV4-1 to TRBJ1-1; D not certain. The CDR3 has 13 amino acids. Trimming removed 0 bases from V and 7 bases from J, with 9 bases in between. The germline V gene has CDR1 MGHRA and CDR2 YSYEKL. The CDR3 reads CASSQDLRNEAFF. Here the CDR3 DNA reads TGCGCCAGCAGCCAAGATTTAAGGAATGAAGCTTTCTTT.

Concerning this clonotype itself: An end of the junction differs from the germline gene, which may be a read error. This sequence joins TRBV7-2 and TRBJ2-5; perhaps TRBD2 as D (6 bases). TRBJ2-7 explains the end of the DNA better; the J call may be wrong. Germline lookup yields CDR1 SGHTA and CDR2 FQGNSA. The CDR3 is 16 amino acids. The CDR3: CASNLGGTGNLYEQYF. The CDR3 DNA reads TGTGCCAGCAACTTAGGAGGGACCGGGAACCTCTACGAGCAGTACTTC.

In its sample, this clonotype was seen a few times. The rearrangement joins TRBV9 to TRBJ1-6; TRBD1 aligns across 7 bases. The CDR3 runs 16 residues. Germline CDR1 and CDR2: SGDLS and YYNGEE. V was clipped by 3 bases and J by 3 bases; unmatched bases: 6. CDR3 residues: CASSALRDSYNSPLHF. The CDR3 coding sequence is TGTGCCAGCAGCGCATTAAGGGACAGCTATAATTCACCCCTCCACTTT.

The chain uses TRBV20-1 and TRBJ2-1, with 8 bases that match TRBD2. V gave up 6 bases and J gave up 2 bases; unmatched junction bases: 12. The germline gives CDR1 DFQATT, CDR2 SNEGSKA (reference sequence). This CDR3 region has 16 residues. DNA of the CDR3: TGCAGTGCCCAACGTCCGGGAGGGCCGGCCTACAATGAGCAGTTCTTC. It codes for CSAQRPGGPAYNEQFF.

This sequence joins TRBV2 and TRBJ2-3; the match to TRBD2 covers 14 bases. V gave up 5 bases and J gave up 6 bases; unmatched junction bases: 10. The CDR3 covers 17 residues. Germline V gives CDR1 SNHLY, CDR2 FYNNEI. The CDR3 sequence is CASSWETSGRAVDTQYF. CDR3 DNA sequence: TGTGCCAGCAGTTGGGAGACTAGCGGGAGGGCCGTGGATACGCAGTATTTT.

A few counts support this clonotype. This chain links TRBV7-9 with TRBJ1-2; D is uncertain. The CDR3 consists of 15 residues. CDR1 and CDR2 from the germline V gene are SEHNR and FQNEAQ (reference sequence). V lost 5 bases and J lost 0, with 13 bases in between. The CDR3 reads CASSPDVIANYGYTF. The CDR3 nucleotides are TGTGCCAGCAGCCCCGACGTAATAGCTAACTATGGCTACACCTTC.

The chain combines TRBV11-2 with TRBJ1-3; D is possibly TRBD1 (5 bases). CDR3 length: 18 residues. Trimming removed 5 bases at V and 2 bases at J, with 22 bases between. The germline V gene encodes CDR1 SGHAT and CDR2 FQNNGV. The CDR3 loop is CASSPSRGRQTTGNTIYF. In DNA, the CDR3 is TGTGCCAGCAGCCCATCTAGGGGCAGGCAGACTACTGGAAACACCATATATTTT. The variable domain in full, with the rest retrieved from reference TRBV11-2 and TRBJ1-3, is EAGVAQSPRYKIIEKRQSVAFWCNPISGHATLYWYQQILGQGPKLLIQFQNNGVVDDSQLPKDRFSAERLKGVDSTLKIQPAKLEDSAVYLCASSPSRGRQTTGNTIYFGEGSWLTVV.

CDR3 sequence (DNA): TGTGCCATCAGTGACCGACAGGAGAACACCGGGGAGCTGTTTTTT. This encodes CAISDRQENTGELFF. The chain carries TRBV10-3 and TRBJ2-2; the D gene is possibly TRBD1 (6 bases). There are 15 residues in the CDR3. CDR1 is ENHRY, CDR2 SYGVKD, per germline. The ends were cut back, 3 bases at V and 1 base at J, with 9 bases in the middle.

CDR3 sequence reads: CASSFSGWTNEKLFF. In DNA form, the CDR3 reads TGTGCCAGCAGTTTCTCGGGGTGGACTAATGAAAAACTGTTTTTT. This rearrangement joins TRBV28 to TRBJ1-4; D gene unclear. The germline V gene has CDR1 MDHEN and CDR2 SYDVKM. The CDR3 has 15 residues. Trimming left V 3 bases short and J 2 bases short, with 10 bases between.

This clonotype occurred a few times. This chain links TRBV28 with TRBJ2-7; D may match TRBD1 or TRBD2 (6 bases each). The V end lost 2 bases, the J end lost 2 bases, and 13 bases lay between the germline ends. This CDR3 comprises 15 residues. CDR1 MDHEN and CDR2 SYDVKM come from the germline V gene. DNA for the CDR3: TGTGCCAGCAGTTTAGGGGCTAGGGGGGCCTACGAGCAGTACTTC. Translation gives CASSLGARGAYEQYF.

This sequence joins TRBV3-1 and TRBJ2-1; tentative D call: TRBD2 (5 bases). The germline CDR1 and CDR2 sequences are LGHDT and YNNKEL (reference sequence). The V end was cut by 0 bases, the J end by 1 base, with 7 bases between. The CDR3 is made up of 15 amino acids. In DNA, the CDR3 is TGTGCCAGCAGCCAAGAACTAGTTTCCTACAATGAGCAGTTCTTC. This translates into CASSQELVSYNEQFF.

This rearrangement joins TRBV9 to TRBJ2-1; D perhaps matches TRBD1 (5 bases). Near its end, the DNA agrees better with TRBJ2-7, so the J call may be wrong. Germline values: CDR1 SGDLS, CDR2 YYNGEE. This CDR3 spans 20 amino acids. The CDR3 DNA reads TGTGCCAGCAGCCCCCAGGTCGCCAGGGTCCAGTGGGGCTTCTACAATGAGCAGTACTTC. Translating it yields CASSPQVARVQWGFYNEQYF.

A remark on this clonotype: The missing conserved phenylalanine or tryptophan at the end of this CDR3 makes a read error likely. The V call is TRBV14, the J call TRBJ2-5; no clear D gene. Germline CDR1 SGHDN, CDR2 FVKESK. The length of the CDR3 is 14 residues. Deletions cut 4 bases from V and 5 bases from J, with 14 bases between. CDR3 DNA: TGTGCCAGCAGCCGGGGTTTATCGAGGGAGACCCAGTACGTC. It is translated as CASSRGLSRETQYV.

Concerning this clonotype: This may stem from a read error, because a much larger clone lies one nucleotide away. The chain has TRBV10-3 and TRBJ1-2; no reliable D call. The CDR3 runs 13 residues. Germline values: CDR1 ENHRY, CDR2 SYGVKD. V was trimmed by 7 bases and J by 3 bases, leaving 12 bases between them. CDR3 in DNA: TGTGCCATCACCCTGACCGGGTACTATGGCTACACCTTC. Its protein product is CAITLTGYYGYTF.

This clonotype was recorded a few times. The chain links TRBV28 to TRBJ1-2; D remains ambiguous. V lost 8 bases to trimming and J lost 2 bases, with 15 bases between them. This CDR3 contains 14 residues. From germline, CDR1 is MDHEN and CDR2 SYDVKM. The DNA of the CDR3 is TGTGCCAGCCTAGGACCCGACGGGAACTATGGCTACACCTTC. It codes for CASLGPDGNYGYTF.

This clonotype was seen only a few times. CDR3 in DNA: TGTGCCAGCAGTGGACTAGGGGGGGCCTACAATGAGCAGTTCTTC. Protein product: CASSGLGGAYNEQFF. The chain carries TRBV2 and TRBJ2-1, with D possibly TRBD2 on 7 matching bases. This CDR3 is built from 15 residues. Trimming pared 4 bases from V and 2 bases from J, leaving 12 bases between. Germline V gene sequence: CDR1 SNHLY, CDR2 FYNNEI.

The chain joins TRBV27 to TRBJ1-2; 10 bases agree with TRBD1. Germline V gene data show CDR1 as MNHEY and CDR2 as SMNVEV (reference sequence). The V and J ends lost 0 bases and 9 bases, in that order; junction bases with no gene match: 10. The length of the CDR3 is 16 residues. CDR3 in amino acids: CASSLSRRQGAVRYTF. The CDR3 coding sequence is TGTGCCAGCAGTTTATCCCGACGACAGGGGGCGGTCCGCTACACCTTC.

The V call is TRBV14, the J call TRBJ2-7, with D tentatively TRBD1 or TRBD2 (5 bases each). Germline V lookup: CDR1 SGHDN, CDR2 FVKESK. The CDR3 sequence is 15 residues long. V lost 3 bases to trimming and J lost 3 bases, with 15 bases between them. The CDR3 DNA reads TGTGCCAGCAGCCATAGATGGGACCGACACTACGAGCAGTACTTC. This sequence encodes CASSHRWDRHYEQYF.

The table lists this clonotype with many counts. The chain recombines TRBV28 with TRBJ2-7; a weak D match, TRBD2 (6 bases). Looked up from germline, CDR1 is MDHEN and CDR2 is SYDVKM. V was shortened by 3 bases and J by 3 bases, with 15 bases between the two germline ends. This CDR3 contains 15 residues. The CDR3 nucleotides read TGTGCCAGCAGTTTCTACGGAGGGGCGGTCTACGAGCAGTACTTC. It yields the protein CASSFYGGAVYEQYF.

In this sample, this clonotype turned up a few times. The chain combines TRBV3-1 with TRBJ2-7; D call uncertain. V lost 8 bases and J lost 2, with 7 bases in between. The germline CDR1 and CDR2 sequences are LGHDT and YNNKEL (reference sequence). This CDR3 has 11 amino acids. The CDR3 is CASGVPYEQYF. The CDR3 region has the DNA TGTGCCAGCGGGGTTCCCTACGAGCAGTACTTC.

The chain links TRBV25-1 to TRBJ1-2; TRBD1 might be the D (5 bases). Germline CDR1 reads MGHDK; CDR2 reads SYGVNS. The CDR3 consists of 14 residues. V was pared by 2 bases and J by 6 bases, with 13 bases between. CDR3 nucleotides: TGTGCCAGCAGTGAAACAGGAAAGGGAAATGGCTACACCTTC. Encoded protein: CASSETGKGNGYTF.